Listed below are T cell receptor beta chains from one sample, sequenced in a study of T cell responses to AZD1222 COVID-19 vaccine. Libraries were prepared by immunoSEQ multiplex PCR; TCRdb keeps only in-frame clonotypes and omits some of them. The sample includes around 130,000 clones, 80% to 90% seen only once; the top ten take 9.5%. The sample was peripheral blood, taken 28 days after the second AZD1222 dose. These receptors were obtained from an adult who received the AZD1222 COVID-19 vaccine. CDR3s include the opening cysteine and the closing phenylalanine or tryptophan. D genes are given only for firm matches. Size is omitted from some rows. Given values are once, few, many or a class for expanded clones.

CDR3 DNA: TGCGCCAGCAGCCAAGATGGGAGGGGCACTGAAGCTTTCTTT
CDR3 protein: CASSQDGRGTEAFF
D gene: -
J gene: TRBJ1-1
clone size: -
V gene: TRBV4-3

CDR3 DNA: TGTGCCAGCAGCACGGGGTATATGAACACTGAAGCTTTCTTT
CDR3 protein: CASSTGYMNTEAFF
D gene: -
J gene: TRBJ1-1
clone size: -
V gene: TRBV7-9

CDR3 DNA: TGTGCCAGCAGGCTAGCGGGGAAAACCGGGGAGCTGTTTTTT
CDR3 protein: CASRLAGKTGELFF
D gene: TRBD2
J gene: TRBJ2-2
clone size: few
V gene: TRBV7-6

CDR3 DNA: TGTGCCACCAACCCCGGGCAGGGTGTCAACTATGGCTACACCTTC
CDR3 protein: CATNPGQGVNYGYTF
D gene: -
J gene: TRBJ1-2
clone size: -
V gene: TRBV7-2

CDR3 DNA: TGTGCCAGCTCACCCCCCGCTGTGGGGGCAGGGTATGGCTACACCTTC
CDR3 protein: CASSPPAVGAGYGYTF
D gene: -
J gene: TRBJ1-2
clone size: -
V gene: TRBV18

CDR3 DNA: TGTGCCAGCAGTGAATCTCCAGTGCGGGGCGCAGATACGCAGTATTTT
CDR3 protein: CASSESPVRGADTQYF
D gene: -
J gene: TRBJ2-3
clone size: -
V gene: TRBV6-1

CDR3 DNA: TGTGCCAGCGCCCGCGACAGGGGGTCACGCGAGCAGTACTTC
CDR3 protein: CASARDRGSREQYF
D gene: TRBD1
J gene: TRBJ2-7
clone size: -
V gene: TRBV3-1/TRBV3-2

CDR3 DNA: TGCGCCAGCAGCGACACCCCCGCAGGCCTGAACACTGAAGCTTTCTTT
CDR3 protein: CASSDTPAGLNTEAFF
D gene: -
J gene: TRBJ1-1
clone size: -
V gene: TRBV5-1

CDR3 DNA: TGTGCCAGCAGCTCGACAGGGAATAGCAATCAGCCCCAGCATTTT
CDR3 protein: CASSSTGNSNQPQHF
D gene: TRBD1
J gene: TRBJ1-5
clone size: -
V gene: TRBV5-8

CDR3 DNA: TGTGCTAGTGGTTATCAGCGGTTCACAGATACGCAGTATTTT
CDR3 protein: CASGYQRFTDTQYF
D gene: -
J gene: TRBJ2-3
clone size: once
V gene: TRBV12-5

CDR3 DNA: TGTGCCAGCTCACGGGACAGGGGGAACACTGAAGCTTTCTTT
CDR3 protein: CASSRDRGNTEAFF
D gene: TRBD1
J gene: TRBJ1-1
clone size: -
V gene: TRBV18

CDR3 DNA: TGTGCCAGTAGTTGGCTGGGACAGGAGAACTCTGGAAACACCATATATTTT
CDR3 protein: CASSWLGQENSGNTIYF
D gene: TRBD1
J gene: TRBJ1-3
clone size: -
V gene: TRBV19

CDR3 DNA: TGTGCCAGCACCCAGAGCCAAGAGACCCAGTACTTC
CDR3 protein: CASTQSQETQYF
D gene: -
J gene: TRBJ2-5
clone size: -
V gene: TRBV7-9

CDR3 DNA: TGTGCCAGCAGCGTTGGAGACATCAGCTCTGGAAACACCATATATTTT
CDR3 protein: CASSVGDISSGNTIYF
D gene: -
J gene: TRBJ1-3
clone size: -
V gene: TRBV9

CDR3 DNA: TGTGCCAGCAGCCTTTACAGGGGGGGGGAACAGCCCCAGCATTTT
CDR3 protein: CASSLYRGGEQPQHF
D gene: TRBD1
J gene: TRBJ1-5
clone size: -
V gene: TRBV7-2

CDR3 DNA: TGTGCCAGTACCACGGTGGGAGGGTACAATTCACCCCTCCACTTT
CDR3 protein: CASTTVGGYNSPLHF
D gene: -
J gene: TRBJ1-6
clone size: -
V gene: TRBV19

CDR3 DNA: TGTGCCAGCTCACCGAGGGGAGAGAGTTCACCCCTCCACTTT
CDR3 protein: CASSPRGESSPLHF
D gene: -
J gene: TRBJ1-6
clone size: -
V gene: TRBV18

CDR3 DNA: TGCGCCAGTACAGGGGGCAGTGGCAATCAGCCCCAGCATTTT
CDR3 protein: CASTGGSGNQPQHF
D gene: TRBD1
J gene: TRBJ1-5
clone size: -
V gene: TRBV10-2

CDR3 DNA: TGTGCCAGTAGTGTGGGTGGAGGCTACACCTTC
CDR3 protein: CASSVGGGYTF
D gene: -
J gene: TRBJ1-2
clone size: -
V gene: TRBV19

CDR3 DNA: TGTGCCAGCAGCTTAGGGCGCGGTACAGATACGCAGTATTTT
CDR3 protein: CASSLGRGTDTQYF
D gene: -
J gene: TRBJ2-3
clone size: -
V gene: TRBV11-3

CDR3 DNA: TGTGCCAGCAGGCCAGGCGACAGGGTGGTATCACCCCTCCACTTT
CDR3 protein: CASRPGDRVVSPLHF
D gene: TRBD1
J gene: TRBJ1-6
clone size: -
V gene: TRBV5-6

CDR3 DNA: TGCGCCAGCAGAGGCGGGGGCATGAACACCGGGGAGCTGTTTTTT
CDR3 protein: CASRGGGMNTGELFF
D gene: -
J gene: TRBJ2-2
clone size: -
V gene: TRBV4-1

CDR3 DNA: TGTGCCAGCAGCCACCACAGGGGGAACACTGAAGCTTTCTTT
CDR3 protein: CASSHHRGNTEAFF
D gene: TRBD1
J gene: TRBJ1-1
clone size: -
V gene: TRBV3-1/TRBV3-2

CDR3 DNA: TGTGCCAGCAGCCAAGATAAGGCAGGGGGCTTGGACACTGAAGCTTTCTTT
CDR3 protein: CASSQDKAGGLDTEAFF
D gene: TRBD1
J gene: TRBJ1-1
clone size: -
V gene: TRBV3-1/TRBV3-2

CDR3 DNA: TGTGCCAGCAGTTACTCTTTGGGTAGCTACGAGCAGTACTTC
CDR3 protein: CASSYSLGSYEQYF
D gene: -
J gene: TRBJ2-7
clone size: once
V gene: TRBV6-5